The 15 T cell receptor beta chains below all came from one sample that was sequenced in a study of blood T cell repertoires in COVID-19. TCRdb's copy holds only in-frame clones and misses some; the assay was immunoSEQ multiplex PCR. The sample shows about 94,000 clones, about four fifths of them seen only once. The sequenced sample was peripheral blood. The source of these receptors is a human donor in a cohort sampled during active COVID-19.

The chain uses TRBV7-7 and TRBJ2-1, with 10 positions matching TRBD2. The V and J ends lost 6 bases and 8 bases, in that order; junction bases with no gene match: 10. CDR1 is SSHAT, CDR2 FNYEAQ, per germline (reference sequence). The CDR3 length is 15 residues. CDR3 loop: CASSTGTSAPHEQFF. Here the CDR3 DNA reads TGTGCCAGCAGTACCGGGACTAGCGCCCCCCATGAGCAGTTCTTC.

The chain couples TRBV5-1 to TRBJ2-7; TRBD2 matches at 9 bases. Germline CDR1 and CDR2: SGHRS and YFSETQ. Trimming at V came to 5 bases and at J to 3 bases, leaving 6 bases not matched to a gene. The CDR3 is 14 amino acids. DNA of the CDR3: TGCGCCAGCAGGCTGACTAGCGGAGGCTACGAGCAGTACTTC. Its protein product is CASRLTSGGYEQYF.

This clone has at least ten counts. The chain uses TRBV27 and TRBJ2-7; TRBD1 aligns across 7 bases. J was trimmed by 2 bases and V by 5 bases; bases with no gene match: 3. The CDR3 has 13 residues. CDR1 is MNHEY, CDR2 SMNVEV, per germline (reference sequence). DNA for the CDR3: TGTGCCAGCAGTCCGGGACAGACCTACGAGCAGTACTTC. Translated, it gives CASSPGQTYEQYF.

The V call is TRBV3-1 (or the pseudogene TRBV3-2), the J call TRBJ1-1, with 7 bases lining up with TRBD1. CDR1 is LGHDT, CDR2 YNNKEL, per germline (reference sequence). The CDR3 contains 16 residues. With 1 base clipped from V and 5 bases from J, the junction kept 10 bases outside the gene matches. CDR3 residues: CASSQGAGQRGTEAFF. CDR3 nucleotide sequence: TGTGCCAGCAGCCAAGGGGCGGGACAGAGGGGAACTGAAGCTTTCTTT.

This chain joins TRBV19 and TRBJ2-3; D is possibly TRBD2 (5 bases). V lost 7 bases and J lost 4, with 12 bases in between. The CDR3 runs to 13 residues. The V gene's germline CDR1 is LNHDA and CDR2 SQIVND (reference sequence). As DNA, the CDR3 is TGTGCCAGTAAACTAGGAGCGGCAGATACGCAGTATTTT. It encodes CASKLGAADTQYF.

The chain is built from TRBV6-4 and TRBJ2-7, with TRBD2 identical over 14 bases. CDR3 size: 17 residues. Germline values: CDR1 MRHNA, CDR2 SNTAGT. V shed 6 bases and J 4 bases; nucleotides not matched to a gene: 11. The CDR3 reads CASSPKGLAGVRYEQYF. CDR3 in DNA: TGTGCCAGCAGCCCTAAGGGACTAGCGGGAGTCAGGTACGAGCAGTACTTC.

J is TRBJ2-7 and V is TRBV16; 9 bases line up with TRBD1. The CDR3 sequence is 14 residues long. Trimming cost V 2 bases and J 6 bases; bases outside gene matches: 5. Germline V gene data show CDR1 as KGHSY and CDR2 as FQNENV. The CDR3 DNA sequence: TGTGCCAGCAGCCAACCGGGACAGGGAACCGAGCAGTACTTC. Protein product: CASSQPGQGTEQYF.

This chain joins TRBV6-9 and TRBJ2-7, with D possibly being TRBD2 (5 bases). This CDR3 has 12 amino acids. Germline-derived CDR1 and CDR2 are MNHGY and SVAAGI. The germline V and J ends were trimmed by 4 bases and 3 bases, with 7 bases remaining between them. DNA for the CDR3: TGTGCCAGCAGTTCCCGGGGCTACGAGCAGTACTTC. Translated, it gives CASSSRGYEQYF.

The sample holds one count of this clone. The chain combines TRBV10-3 with TRBJ2-7; D might be TRBD1 (5 bases). The CDR3 spans 13 residues. Germline lookup yields CDR1 ENHRY and CDR2 SYGVKD. Trimming removed 3 bases at V and 1 base at J, with 7 bases between. The chain's CDR3 is CAISDSGSYEQYF. CDR3 DNA sequence: TGTGCCATCAGTGACTCAGGGTCCTACGAGCAGTACTTC.

J is TRBJ2-7 and V is TRBV30, with 7 bases lining up with TRBD1. Germline CDR1 is GTSNPN and CDR2 is SVGIG (reference sequence). With V trimmed by 2 bases and J by 3 bases, 7 bases remained unmatched. CDR3 size: 14 residues. The CDR3 sequence: CAWSRPDRSYEQYF. The CDR3 DNA follows: TGTGCCTGGAGTCGCCCGGACAGGAGCTACGAGCAGTACTTC.

Worth noting for this clone: The same CDR3 arises from other DNA sequences in this sample as well. The J gene is TRBJ2-7, the V gene TRBV18; possibly TRBD2 for D (6 bases). Looked up from germline, CDR1 is KGHSH and CDR2 is LQKENI. The CDR3 runs to 13 residues. Trimming took off 0 bases at V and 3 bases at J, with 6 bases between the two ends. In nucleotides, the CDR3 is TGTGCCAGCTCACCACCGGGGGGCTACGAGCAGTACTTC. Residues: CASSPPGGYEQYF.

The chain combines TRBV28 with TRBJ2-7; D is perhaps TRBD2 (6 bases). V gave up 3 bases and J gave up 4 bases, with 13 bases separating them. In germline, CDR1 is MDHEN, CDR2 SYDVKM. The CDR3 is 14 amino acids. The CDR3 DNA reads as TGTGCCAGCAGTTTGGGCGGGGTGGGATACGAGCAGTACTTC. Protein sequence: CASSLGGVGYEQYF.

The chain uses TRBV11-2 and TRBJ2-3; D might be TRBD2 (7 bases). The CDR3 loop spans 13 amino acids. Germline CDR1 reads SGHAT; CDR2 reads FQNNGV. V dropped 6 bases and J dropped 6 bases, with 13 bases sitting between them. The CDR3 sequence is CASSQQGGDTQYF. The CDR3 region has the DNA TGTGCCAGCAGTCAACAGGGAGGGGATACGCAGTATTTT.

The CDR3 DNA reads TGTGCCAGCTCACCGGGACAGGTCACAGATACGCAGTATTTT. This sequence encodes CASSPGQVTDTQYF. This chain links TRBV18 with TRBJ2-3, with 8 bases fitting TRBD1. The CDR3 loop spans 14 amino acids. The V gene's germline CDR1 is KGHSH and CDR2 LQKENI. Unmatched junction bases numbered 1, after V lost 3 bases and J lost 2 bases.

The V and J genes are TRBV5-1 and TRBJ2-7; D call uncertain. CDR3 size: 13 residues. Trimming pared 5 bases from V and 2 bases from J, leaving 11 bases between. The germline CDR1 and CDR2 sequences are SGHRS and YFSETQ. CDR3 sequence: CASSMAGAYEQYF. The CDR3 DNA reads as TGCGCCAGCAGTATGGCAGGCGCCTACGAGCAGTACTTC.